These T cell receptor beta chains were read from a single sample in a study of shared clonotypes between healthy human individuals. TCRdb's copy holds only in-frame clones and misses some; the assay was immunoSEQ multiplex PCR. The data show more than 1,200,000 clones, about 98.5% seen once. The sequenced sample consisted of naive CD4+ T cells sorted from blood. Receptors originate from a man in his thirties or forties in good health. CDR3s include the opening cysteine and the closing phenylalanine or tryptophan. Each record gives: V gene, J gene, CDR3 protein.

v_call: TRBV18
j_call: TRBJ1-1
cdr3_aa: CASAPGQGASEAFF

v_call: TRBV6-5
j_call: TRBJ2-4
cdr3_aa: CASSPDRVDIQYF

v_call: TRBV9
j_call: TRBJ2-7
cdr3_aa: CASSPRGYEQYF

v_call: TRBV18
j_call: TRBJ1-4
cdr3_aa: CASSPQILGDNEKLFF

v_call: TRBV15
j_call: TRBJ2-1
cdr3_aa: CAISGRHYNEQFF

v_call: TRBV5-1
j_call: TRBJ1-4
cdr3_aa: CASSSDPATNEKLFF

v_call: TRBV15
j_call: TRBJ2-7
cdr3_aa: CATSRDTRRGSGEQYF

v_call: TRBV6-5
j_call: TRBJ2-7
cdr3_aa: CASSLRTGDYEQYF

v_call: TRBV6-5
j_call: TRBJ2-4
cdr3_aa: CASSYLQGARENIQYF

v_call: TRBV12-1
j_call: TRBJ2-2
cdr3_aa: CASSPRGVETGELFF

v_call: TRBV28
j_call: TRBJ2-2
cdr3_aa: CASSPRGRGTGELFF

v_call: TRBV7-9
j_call: TRBJ1-1
cdr3_aa: CASSSWGDVNTEAFF

v_call: TRBV7-8
j_call: TRBJ2-1
cdr3_aa: CASSLGTSGRAGFYNEQFF

v_call: TRBV7-9
j_call: TRBJ1-2
cdr3_aa: CASSSDRGAYGYTF

v_call: TRBV27
j_call: TRBJ2-7
cdr3_aa: CASSLLGPKPTRQYF

v_call: TRBV2
j_call: TRBJ2-7
cdr3_aa: CASTLQRYEQYF

v_call: TRBV11-2
j_call: TRBJ2-2
cdr3_aa: CASSYAPWGSTGELFF

v_call: TRBV7-3
j_call: TRBJ2-1
cdr3_aa: CASSLDRGPGTGQAQGNEQFF

v_call: TRBV29-1
j_call: TRBJ2-2
cdr3_aa: CSVTPGQGTGELFF

v_call: TRBV29-1
j_call: TRBJ2-5
cdr3_aa: CSVVRGWETQYF

v_call: TRBV28
j_call: TRBJ1-4
cdr3_aa: CASSWDRGNEKLFF

v_call: TRBV6-1
j_call: TRBJ2-7
cdr3_aa: CASSESRGLYEQYF